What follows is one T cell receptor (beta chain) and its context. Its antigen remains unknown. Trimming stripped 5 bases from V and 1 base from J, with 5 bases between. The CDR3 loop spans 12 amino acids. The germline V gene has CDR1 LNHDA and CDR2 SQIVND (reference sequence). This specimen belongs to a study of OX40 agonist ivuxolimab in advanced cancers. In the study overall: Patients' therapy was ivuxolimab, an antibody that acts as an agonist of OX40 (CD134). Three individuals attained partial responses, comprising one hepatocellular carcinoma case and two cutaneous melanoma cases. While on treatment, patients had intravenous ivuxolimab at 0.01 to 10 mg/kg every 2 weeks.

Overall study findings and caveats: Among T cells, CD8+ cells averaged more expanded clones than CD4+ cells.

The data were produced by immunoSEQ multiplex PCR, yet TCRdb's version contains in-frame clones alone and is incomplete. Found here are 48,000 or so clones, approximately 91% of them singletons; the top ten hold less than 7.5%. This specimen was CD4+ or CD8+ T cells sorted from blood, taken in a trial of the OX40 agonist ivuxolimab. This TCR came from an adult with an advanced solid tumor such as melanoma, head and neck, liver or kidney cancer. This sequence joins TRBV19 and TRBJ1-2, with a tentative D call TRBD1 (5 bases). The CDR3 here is CASSDSNYGYTF. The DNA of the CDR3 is TGTGCCAGTAGTGACAGTAACTATGGCTACACCTTC.